A single sample is the source of the 25 T cell receptor beta chains below, sequenced in a study of control samples from healthy donors and cancer patients. The assay was immunoSEQ multiplex PCR, and TCRdb's table has in-frame clones only and misses some. The profile shows under 200,000 clones, roughly 91% of them singletons. Sequenced: blood. Receptors originate from a woman aged 25 to 45 in good health.

This clone was seen just once. The chain is built from TRBV5-4 and TRBJ1-3; D gene uncertain. This CDR3 is 14 amino acids long. Germline V CDR1 and CDR2: SGHNT, YYREEE (reference sequence). V was pared by 2 bases and J by 4 bases, with 10 bases between. The CDR3 nucleotides are TGTGCCAGCAGCTTAGGGCTAGAAGGAAACACCATATATTTT. Residues: CASSLGLEGNTIYF.

The chain employs TRBV20-1 and TRBJ2-3, with 7 positions matching TRBD1. J lost 6 bases, V lost 3 bases, and 6 bases had no gene match. CDR3 length equals 13 residues. Germline CDR1 DFQATT, CDR2 SNEGSKA (reference sequence). The CDR3 sequence: CSASATGSDTQYF. The DNA of the CDR3 is TGCAGTGCTAGTGCGACAGGGAGTGATACGCAGTATTTT.

This clone appeared once. The genes are TRBV20-1 and TRBJ2-1; D gene uncertain. Germline values: CDR1 DFQATT, CDR2 SNEGSKA (reference sequence). Trimming shortened V by 1 base and J by 6 bases, and 4 bases separated the two germline ends. The CDR3 consists of 11 residues. CDR3 coding DNA: TGCAGTGCTAGAGCCCTCAATGAGCAGTTCTTC. The encoded protein is CSARALNEQFF.

J is TRBJ2-1 and V is TRBV10-2; 11 bases agree with TRBD2. V trimming: 7 bases; J trimming: 4 bases; junction bases outside the gene matches: 6. The CDR3 contains 15 residues. Per the germline V gene, CDR1 is WSHSY and CDR2 is SAAADI. As DNA, the CDR3 is TGCGCCAGCACCCTAACTAGCGGGGGATACAATGAGCAGTTCTTC. It encodes CASTLTSGGYNEQFF.

The chain recombines TRBV2 with TRBJ2-2, with unresolved D. V dropped 3 bases and J dropped 4 bases, with 9 bases sitting between them. Germline V gene lookup returns CDR1 SNHLY and CDR2 FYNNEI. The CDR3 totals 14 residues. The chain's CDR3 is CASSDLTPTGELFF. DNA of the CDR3: TGTGCCAGCAGTGATTTGACCCCCACCGGGGAGCTGTTTTTT. Drawing the rest from reference TRBV2 and TRBJ2-2, the complete variable domain is EPEVTQTPSHQVTQMGQEVILRCVPISNHLYFYWYRQILGQKVEFLVSFYNNEISEKSEIFDDQFSVERPDGSNFTLKIRSTKLEDSAMYFCASSDLTPTGELFFGEGSRLTVL.

The chain uses TRBV4-2 and TRBJ2-7; D might be TRBD1 (6 bases). V was pared by 0 bases and J by 4 bases, with 13 bases between. CDR1 and CDR2 from the germline V gene are LGHNA and YNFKEQ. This CDR3 spans 15 amino acids. The CDR3 DNA sequence: TGTGCCAGCAGCCAAGATATAGGGGGAGATTACGAGCAGTACTTC. This codes for CASSQDIGGDYEQYF.

The V and J genes are TRBV21-1 and TRBJ2-4; the D segment call TRBD2 is taken from the table without a DNA check. TRBV21-1 is recorded as a pseudogene. This CDR3 comprises 16 residues. CDR3 sequence: CASSKVTSGITNIQYF. CDR3 DNA sequence: TGTGCCAGCAGCAAAGTGACTAGCGGGATAACAAACATTCAGTACTTC.

The chain recombines TRBV18 with TRBJ1-3; no clear D. The CDR3 totals 14 residues. V was shortened by 2 bases and J by 0 bases, with 5 bases between the two germline ends. The germline V gene encodes CDR1 KGHSH and CDR2 LQKENI. CDR3 DNA: TGTGCCAGCTCACCAGGCAGCTCTGGAAACACCATATATTTT. Residues: CASSPGSSGNTIYF.

Only one count was recorded for this clone. The chain has TRBV6-6 and TRBJ2-2; 10 nucleotides agree with TRBD1. V lost 6 bases and J lost 4; bases outside the gene matches: 8. Germline CDR1 reads MNHNY; CDR2 reads SVGAGI (reference sequence). The CDR3 runs to 16 residues. CDR3 bases: TGTGCCAGCAGGTCCACCGGGACAGGGGTCACCGGGGAGCTGTTTTTT. This gives the protein CASRSTGTGVTGELFF.

Worth noting for this clone: At the DNA level, this CDR3 is encoded by other sequences in the same sample as well. The V call is TRBV28, the J call TRBJ1-5; D is unresolved. The CDR3 is made up of 12 amino acids. V dropped 6 bases and J dropped 4 bases, with 7 bases sitting between them. Germline values: CDR1 MDHEN, CDR2 SYDVKM. The CDR3 is CASRGSNQPQHF. The CDR3 DNA is TGTGCCAGCAGGGGGAGTAATCAGCCCCAGCATTTT.

The chain couples TRBV6-6 to TRBJ1-2; 10 bases are shared with TRBD1. CDR1 is MNHNY, CDR2 SVGAGI, per germline (reference sequence). The CDR3 contains 14 residues. With 5 bases clipped from V and 4 bases from J, the junction kept 4 bases outside the gene matches. This chain's CDR3 is CASSGGQGGYGYTF. In DNA form, the CDR3 reads TGTGCCAGCAGTGGCGGACAGGGGGGCTATGGCTACACCTTC.

The chain recombines TRBV13 with TRBJ2-1; 7 bases are a match to TRBD2. Germline-derived CDR1 and CDR2 are PRHDT and FYEKMQ (reference sequence). With 5 bases clipped from V and 3 bases from J, the junction kept 7 bases outside the gene matches. CDR3 length: 15 amino acids. The CDR3 spells CASSLPGTNYNEQFF. For the CDR3, the DNA is TGTGCCAGCAGCCTACCCGGGACTAACTACAATGAGCAGTTCTTC.

This chain joins TRBV10-1 and TRBJ1-3, with 9 nucleotides matching TRBD1. V dropped 5 bases and J dropped 2; count of bases not matched to a gene: 1. Germline assignment: CDR1 WNHNN and CDR2 SYGVQD (reference sequence). The CDR3 has 14 residues. CDR3 residues: CASSRDRAGNTIYF. The CDR3 DNA reads TGCGCCAGCAGTCGGGACAGGGCTGGAAACACCATATATTTT.

This sequence joins TRBV27 and TRBJ2-1; 10 bases agree with TRBD2. Losses at the gene ends were 5 bases for V and 0 bases for J; bases not matched to a gene: 7. There are 17 residues in the CDR3. Per the germline V gene, CDR1 is MNHEY and CDR2 is SMNVEV (reference sequence). In DNA, the CDR3 is TGTGCCAGCAGTCCGAGAGGACTAGCGGCCTCCTACAATGAGCAGTTCTTC. Translated, it gives CASSPRGLAASYNEQFF.

This rearrangement joins TRBV11-2 to TRBJ1-3; D not resolved. Germline V lookup: CDR1 SGHAT, CDR2 FQNNGV. The CDR3 has 15 amino acids. Trimming left V 1 base short and J 0 bases short, with 7 bases between. CDR3 loop: CASSLVGYSGNTIYF. The CDR3 DNA is TGTGCCAGCAGCTTAGTGGGGTACTCTGGAAACACCATATATTTT.

A remark on this clone: At the DNA level, this CDR3 is encoded by other sequences in the same sample as well. The chain carries TRBV27 and TRBJ2-7; 8 bases align to TRBD1. The junction had 3 bases not matched to a gene; V was cut back by 6 bases and J by 2 bases. CDR1 MNHEY and CDR2 SMNVEV come from the germline V gene (reference sequence). The CDR3 is made up of 13 amino acids. The CDR3 sequence: CASSRDRTYEQYF. CDR3 nucleotide sequence: TGTGCCAGCAGCCGGGACAGGACCTACGAGCAGTACTTC.

The chain combines TRBV18 with TRBJ2-3; D perhaps matches TRBD1 (5 bases). Germline CDR1 reads KGHSH; CDR2 reads LQKENI. The CDR3 length is 13 residues. V lost 5 bases, J lost 5 bases, and 11 bases lay in between. The CDR3 coding sequence is TGTGCCAGCTCAGCCCGGACAAAAGATACGCAGTATTTT. Encoded protein: CASSARTKDTQYF.

The rearrangement joins TRBV6-4 to TRBJ2-2; D is ambiguous. CDR1 and CDR2 from the germline V gene are MRHNA and SNTAGT. V shed 2 bases and J shed 0 bases, with 7 bases lying between them. The CDR3 consists of 15 residues. CDR3 region: CASSDAESNTGELFF. As DNA, the CDR3 is TGTGCCAGCAGTGACGCGGAATCGAACACCGGGGAGCTGTTTTTT.

This chain uses TRBV7-9 with TRBJ1-2; TRBD1 agrees at 7 bases. The length of the CDR3 is 15 residues. V was pared by 0 bases and J by 2 bases, with 3 bases of the junction left unmatched. Germline V gives CDR1 SEHNR, CDR2 FQNEAQ (reference sequence). CDR3 sequence reads: CASSLAGTDNYGYTF. CDR3 coding DNA: TGTGCCAGCAGCTTAGCAGGGACAGACAACTATGGCTACACCTTC.

The V call is TRBV15, the J call TRBJ1-3, with D unclear. Germline loops: CDR1 LNHNV, CDR2 YYDKDF (reference sequence). Deletions cut 0 bases from V and 3 bases from J, with 12 bases between. CDR3 length: 16 residues. The CDR3 is CATSRDDTIRGNTIYF. In nucleotides, the CDR3 is TGTGCCACCAGCAGAGATGATACAATCCGTGGAAACACCATATATTTT.

The V gene is TRBV25-1, the J gene TRBJ1-2, with D maybe TRBD1 (5 bases). Per germline, CDR1 MGHDK and CDR2 SYGVNS. Trimming removed 3 bases from V and 5 bases from J, with 13 bases in between. The CDR3 contains 14 residues. For the CDR3, the DNA is TGTGCCAGCAGTGACACCAGGAAGGGGTATGGCTACACCTTC. Translated: CASSDTRKGYGYTF.

The chain carries TRBV6-1 and TRBJ1-2; D gene ambiguous. The V gene lost 0 bases and the J gene lost 2 bases, with 7 bases spanning the gap. The CDR3 runs 14 residues. Germline V gene lookup returns CDR1 MNHNS and CDR2 SASEGT. DNA of the CDR3: TGTGCCAGCAGTGAAGCGCCGGAGAACTATGGCTACACCTTC. This encodes CASSEAPENYGYTF.

The sample holds one count of this clone. The chain combines TRBV6-4 with TRBJ2-1; D perhaps matches TRBD2 (6 bases). Germline V gene sequence: CDR1 MRHNA, CDR2 SNTAGT. The CDR3 has 12 amino acids. V shed 3 bases and J shed 7 bases, with 7 bases lying between them. CDR3 coding DNA: TGTGCCAGCAGTGAGGCGGGGAATGAGCAGTTCTTC. It codes for CASSEAGNEQFF.

The gene calls are TRBV7-3 and TRBJ2-3, with D possibly being TRBD1 (6 bases). CDR3 length: 14 residues. The germline V and J ends were trimmed by 5 bases and 1 base, with 10 bases remaining between them. Germline V gene sequence: CDR1 SGHTA, CDR2 FQGTGA. DNA of the CDR3: TGTGCCAGCAGCAAACGACAGGGCACAGATACGCAGTATTTT. This codes for CASSKRQGTDTQYF.

This sequence joins TRBV2 and TRBJ2-6; D possibly corresponds to TRBD2 (6 bases). V was shortened by 10 bases and J by 0 bases, with 16 bases between the two germline ends. The germline V gene has CDR1 SNHLY and CDR2 FYNNEI. This CDR3 has 16 residues. The CDR3 nucleotides read TGTGCCACCCTAACCGGGACTTCCTCTGGGGCCAACGTCCTGACTTTC. Its translation: CATLTGTSSGANVLTF.